The 3 T cell receptor beta chains below come from one sample, sequenced in a study of long-term antiretroviral therapy in people with HIV. At survey level, the immunoSEQ assay was run in its v3.0 version. Profiling relied on immunoSEQ multiplex PCR, and the TCRdb table lists in-frame clones only, not all of them. Seen here are 29,000 or so clones, 94% observed once, and the top ten hold 2.5% to 3%. Sequenced here: unsorted PBMCs, sampled about 7.2 years after starting antiretroviral therapy. These receptors all come from a man between 45 and 60 years old with HIV.

The chain uses TRBV11-2 and TRBJ2-4, with 7 positions matching TRBD2. The length of the CDR3 is 15 residues. Trimming cost V 0 bases and J 7 bases; bases outside gene matches: 6. CDR1 SGHAT and CDR2 FQNNGV come from the germline V gene. The CDR3 loop reads CASSLDPGLSNIQYF. CDR3 nucleotide sequence: TGTGCCAGCAGCTTAGATCCGGGACTATCCAACATTCAGTACTTC.

V is TRBV30 and J is TRBJ1-1; no reliable D call. Trimming removed 2 bases at V and 4 bases at J, with 11 bases between. The CDR3 is 13 amino acids. CDR1 and CDR2 (germline): GTSNPN, SVGIG (reference sequence). Here the CDR3 reads CAWSWQEGTEAFF. CDR3 DNA: TGTGCCTGGAGTTGGCAGGAAGGCACTGAAGCTTTCTTT. The full variable domain, rest sourced from reference TRBV30 and TRBJ1-1, is SQTIHQWPATLVQPVGSPLSLECTVEGTSNPNLYWYRQAAGRGLQLLFYSVGIGQISSEVPQNLSASRPQDRQFILSSKKLLLSDSGFYLCAWSWQEGTEAFFGQGTRLTVV.

The CDR3 region has the DNA TGTGCCTGGAGTGTAGGGACGGTGAACACTGAAGCTTTCTTT. Amino acid sequence: CAWSVGTVNTEAFF. This rearrangement joins TRBV30 to TRBJ1-1; tentatively, D is TRBD1 (5 bases). Germline CDR1 reads GTSNPN; CDR2 reads SVGIG (reference sequence). The CDR3 is 14 residues long. Between the trimmed V and J ends, which lost 0 bases and 0 bases, there was a span of 8 bases.